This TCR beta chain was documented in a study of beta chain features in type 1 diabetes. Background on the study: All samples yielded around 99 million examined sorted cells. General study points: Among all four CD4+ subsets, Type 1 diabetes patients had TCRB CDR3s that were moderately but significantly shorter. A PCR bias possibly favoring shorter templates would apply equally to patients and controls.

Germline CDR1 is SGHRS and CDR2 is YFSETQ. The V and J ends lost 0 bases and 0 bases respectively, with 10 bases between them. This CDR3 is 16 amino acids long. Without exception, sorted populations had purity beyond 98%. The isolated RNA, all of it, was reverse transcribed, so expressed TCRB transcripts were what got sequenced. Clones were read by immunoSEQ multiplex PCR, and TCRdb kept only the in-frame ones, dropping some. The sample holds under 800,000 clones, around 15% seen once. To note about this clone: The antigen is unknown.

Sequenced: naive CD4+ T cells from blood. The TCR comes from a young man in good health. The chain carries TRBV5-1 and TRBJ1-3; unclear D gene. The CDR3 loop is CASSLAGMDSGNTIYF. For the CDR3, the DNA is TGCGCCAGCAGCTTGGCGGGCATGGACTCTGGAAACACCATATATTTT.